The 30 T cell receptor beta chains given below trace back to one sample, sequenced in a study of shared clonotypes between healthy human individuals. Clones were sequenced by immunoSEQ multiplex PCR, and TCRdb holds only the in-frame ones, with some missing. The sample has 1,500,000 or so clones; 98% are singletons. What was sequenced was naive CD4+ T cells sorted from blood. Described subset: CD45RA+ positively selected. The receptors shown here come from a young man in good health.

As regards this clone: Within the sample, other DNA sequences also encode this same CDR3. This sequence joins TRBV25-1 and TRBJ2-3; D is ambiguous. The CDR3 consists of 14 residues. V was shortened by 3 bases and J by 3 bases, with 10 bases between the two germline ends. CDR1 MGHDK and CDR2 SYGVNS come from the germline V gene. Written as DNA, the CDR3 is TGTGCCAGCAGTGACCCGAAACGGACAGATACGCAGTATTTT. The encoded protein is CASSDPKRTDTQYF.

The chain employs TRBV2 and TRBJ2-1; 8 bases are shared with TRBD2. V dropped 4 bases and J dropped 8; count of bases not matched to a gene: 19. The CDR3 loop spans 18 amino acids. Per germline, CDR1 SNHLY and CDR2 FYNNEI. The CDR3 is CASSGPPSGYSGTDEQFF. The CDR3 DNA reads TGTGCCAGCAGTGGGCCCCCGTCGGGTTATAGCGGGACGGATGAGCAGTTCTTC.

The chain carries TRBV18 and TRBJ1-2; D is unresolved. The CDR3 totals 17 residues. Trimming left V 0 bases short and J 3 bases short, with 17 bases between. Looked up from germline, CDR1 is KGHSH and CDR2 is LQKENI. CDR3 residues: CASSPPGLYLLDYGYTF. CDR3 nucleotides: TGTGCCAGCTCACCACCTGGACTCTATCTACTAGACTATGGCTACACCTTC.

This chain connects TRBV10-2 to TRBJ1-5; no definite D call. The V end lost 0 bases, the J end lost 6 bases, and 9 bases lay between the germline ends. Per germline, CDR1 WSHSY and CDR2 SAAADI. This CDR3 region has 14 residues. CDR3 DNA: TGCGCCAGCAGTGAGTCGAGAGGTAGTCAGCCCCAGCATTTT. This encodes CASSESRGSQPQHF.

On this clone: This same CDR3 is encoded by further DNA sequences in the sample. J is TRBJ1-4 and V is TRBV5-4; 9 nucleotides match TRBD1. This CDR3 is built from 14 residues. The V segment lost 3 bases and the J segment 7 bases; nucleotides outside the gene matches: 4. The germline CDR1 and CDR2 sequences are SGHNT and YYREEE (reference sequence). The CDR3 bases are TGTGCCAGCAGCTCGGGACAGGGTGGTGAAAAACTGTTTTTT. It codes for CASSSGQGGEKLFF.

This chain links TRBV27 with TRBJ2-7, with D unresolved. CDR1 is MNHEY and CDR2 is SMNVEV in the germline V gene (reference sequence). The CDR3 contains 11 residues. V was clipped by 4 bases and J by 6 bases, with 7 bases between them. CDR3 nucleotides: TGTGCCAGCAGTTGGGGTCTCGAGCAGTACTTC. Translating it yields CASSWGLEQYF.

V and J are TRBV9 and TRBJ2-1, with D perhaps TRBD2 (5 bases). Germline V gives CDR1 SGDLS, CDR2 YYNGEE. This CDR3 contains 17 residues. V was cut by 0 bases and J by 4 bases, with 17 bases left in between. In nucleotides, the CDR3 is TGTGCCAGCAGCGTAGGTGTGAGGGTCGATCCGTACAATGAGCAGTTCTTC. This codes for CASSVGVRVDPYNEQFF.

To note about this clone: Germline is not matched at one junction end, which may reflect a read error. This chain connects TRBV29-1 to TRBJ2-3; the D is unclear. Germline lookup yields CDR1 SQVTM and CDR2 ANQGSEA. The CDR3 spans 11 residues. The CDR3 spells CSVDLSDTQYF. CDR3 DNA: TGCAGCGTTGATCTTTCAGACACGCAGTATTTT.

The chain links TRBV5-6 to TRBJ2-1, with TRBD2 as a possible D gene (6 bases). Trimming took 1 base from V and 5 from J, leaving 16 bases between them. CDR3 length: 16 amino acids. CDR1 is SGHDT, CDR2 YYEEEE, per germline. The CDR3 is CASSLRNQRRDNEQFF. In DNA form, the CDR3 reads TGTGCCAGCAGCTTGAGGAACCAGCGGAGGGACAATGAGCAGTTCTTC.

V is TRBV28 and J is TRBJ2-3; 8 bases match TRBD2. The junction had 6 bases not matched to a gene; V was cut back by 4 bases and J by 0 bases. The germline V gene encodes CDR1 MDHEN and CDR2 SYDVKM. The CDR3 length is 16 residues. CDR3 amino acids: CASSSRLAPSTDTQYF. The CDR3 bases are TGTGCCAGCAGTTCACGACTAGCGCCTAGCACAGATACGCAGTATTTT.

The gene calls are TRBV4-2 and TRBJ2-3; D is undetermined. This CDR3 has 14 amino acids. Trimming cost V 4 bases and J 0 bases, with 8 bases left between them. CDR1 is LGHNA, CDR2 YNFKEQ, per germline. In nucleotides, the CDR3 is TGTGCCAGCAGCCGACCCTCTAGCACAGATACGCAGTATTTT. Residues: CASSRPSSTDTQYF.

The V gene is TRBV5-1, the J gene TRBJ2-1; 10 bases align to TRBD2. The J segment lost 7 bases and the V segment lost 2 bases, leaving 12 bases of the junction unmatched. Germline values: CDR1 SGHRS, CDR2 YFSETQ. This CDR3 has 17 amino acids. The CDR3: CASSFTPSGGVGNEQFF. The CDR3 region has the DNA TGCGCCAGCAGCTTTACCCCTAGCGGGGGAGTAGGGAATGAGCAGTTCTTC.

The chain recombines TRBV2 with TRBJ2-3, with TRBD2 as a possible D gene (6 bases). The germline V and J ends were trimmed by 6 bases and 10 bases, with 17 bases remaining between them. CDR3 size: 13 residues. The germline V gene has CDR1 SNHLY and CDR2 FYNNEI. The CDR3 sequence is CASRVEGGGSQYF. CDR3 nucleotide sequence: TGTGCCAGCAGGGTGGAAGGTGGAGGGTCGCAGTATTTT.

The gene calls are TRBV19 and TRBJ1-5; 7 bases map to TRBD1. V lost 4 bases to trimming and J lost 4 bases; unmatched junction nucleotides: 10. The CDR3 is made up of 16 amino acids. The germline gives CDR1 LNHDA, CDR2 SQIVND (reference sequence). CDR3 nucleotide sequence: TGTGCCAGTAGTACCCCCCGACAGGGACTTAATCAGCCCCAGCATTTT. It yields the protein CASSTPRQGLNQPQHF.

The V and J genes are TRBV5-1 and TRBJ2-4, with D unclear. The CDR3 has 17 residues. Germline loops: CDR1 SGHRS, CDR2 YFSETQ. Deletions cut 6 bases from V and 4 bases from J, with 23 bases between. CDR3: CASILAGRQQAKNIQYF. CDR3 nucleotides: TGCGCCAGCATACTCGCTGGGCGGCAGCAGGCGAAAAACATTCAGTACTTC.

The rearrangement joins TRBV14 to TRBJ2-7, with TRBD2 identical over 9 bases. CDR1 and CDR2 from the germline V gene are SGHDN and FVKESK. V shed 2 bases, J shed 7 bases, and the junction held 6 bases outside the gene matches. The length of the CDR3 is 14 residues. The CDR3 coding sequence is TGTGCCAGCAGCCAAACTAGCGGGTTCCTGGAGCAGTACTTC. Translation gives CASSQTSGFLEQYF.

V gene TRBV5-6 combines with J gene TRBJ1-5; unclear D gene. Germline V lookup: CDR1 SGHDT, CDR2 YYEEEE. Deletions cut 4 bases from V and 4 bases from J, with 12 bases between. The CDR3 is 14 residues long. CDR3 region: CASSGIGENQPQHF. In DNA, the CDR3 is TGTGCCAGCAGCGGAATCGGGGAAAATCAGCCCCAGCATTTT.

This chain connects TRBV4-2 to TRBJ2-7; 9 positions agree with TRBD1. Trimming cost V 5 bases and J 7 bases; bases outside gene matches: 9. This CDR3 is 14 amino acids long. Germline CDR1 LGHNA, CDR2 YNFKEQ. CDR3 in DNA: TGTGCCAGCAGCTGGGGACAGGGCAACGGGGAGCAGTACTTC. Its translation is CASSWGQGNGEQYF.

The gene calls are TRBV10-3 and TRBJ2-7; 7 nucleotides match TRBD2. Germline V gives CDR1 ENHRY, CDR2 SYGVKD. The CDR3 is 12 residues long. V trimming: 4 bases; J trimming: 3 bases; junction bases outside the gene matches: 0. CDR3 sequence reads: CAISGTSYEQYF. In nucleotides, the CDR3 is TGTGCCATCAGTGGGACTAGCTACGAGCAGTACTTC.

The chain has TRBV28 and TRBJ1-2, with 7 positions matching TRBD1. This CDR3 is built from 15 residues. The ends lost 5 bases at V and 6 bases at J; junction bases unmatched: 12. The germline V gene has CDR1 MDHEN and CDR2 SYDVKM. CDR3 residues: CASSRPQGVTDGYTF. Written as DNA, the CDR3 is TGTGCCAGCAGTCGTCCCCAGGGGGTTACGGATGGCTACACCTTC.

Turning to this clone: This sample includes further DNA sequences coding for the same CDR3. The chain has TRBV18 and TRBJ2-7; TRBD1 matches at 8 bases. The CDR3 has 15 residues. Germline CDR1 reads KGHSH; CDR2 reads LQKENI. V lost 3 bases and J lost 1; bases outside the gene matches: 5. The CDR3 region has the DNA TGTGCCAGCTCACCGCGGACAGGGTCGTCCTACGAGCAGTACTTC. Its protein product is CASSPRTGSSYEQYF.

This clone appeared once. V usage is TRBV27 and J usage is TRBJ1-1; D gene unclear. The CDR3 is made up of 14 amino acids. V lost 0 bases and J lost 7, with 12 bases in between. Germline values: CDR1 MNHEY, CDR2 SMNVEV (reference sequence). The CDR3 reads CASSLSAGIFEAFF. As DNA, the CDR3 is TGTGCCAGCAGTTTATCGGCCGGGATCTTTGAAGCTTTCTTT.

The V call is TRBV6-6, the J call TRBJ2-7, with TRBD2 identical over 8 bases. This CDR3 has 16 residues. The junction had 15 bases not matched to a gene; V was cut back by 6 bases and J by 5 bases. Germline CDR1 reads MNHNY; CDR2 reads SVGAGI (reference sequence). CDR3 protein: CASSETPGSGMHEQYF. The DNA for the CDR3 is TGTGCCAGCAGCGAAACCCCGGGTAGCGGGATGCACGAGCAGTACTTC.

Concerning this clone itself: Other nucleotide sequences from this sample produce the same CDR3. V usage is TRBV7-9 and J usage is TRBJ2-1; TRBD2 matches at 13 bases. With 5 bases clipped from V and 6 bases from J, the junction kept 4 bases outside the gene matches. Looked up from germline, CDR1 is SEHNR and CDR2 is FQNEAQ (reference sequence). This CDR3 spans 15 amino acids. The CDR3 DNA is TGTGCCAGCAGCCTAAGACTAGCGGGAGGCAATGAGCAGTTCTTC. It yields the protein CASSLRLAGGNEQFF.

The CDR3 DNA reads as TGCGCCAGCAGCTCCTTTGGCTACACCTTC. This gives the protein CASSSFGYTF. The chain uses TRBV5-1 and TRBJ1-2; D is ambiguous. V dropped 3 bases and J dropped 7 bases, with 4 bases sitting between them. CDR1 SGHRS and CDR2 YFSETQ come from the germline V gene. The CDR3 is 10 residues long.

The chain couples TRBV18 to TRBJ2-6, with 10 bases lining up with TRBD1. Losses at the gene ends were 9 bases for V and 0 bases for J; bases not matched to a gene: 8. This CDR3 has 17 amino acids. Germline V gene data show CDR1 as KGHSH and CDR2 as LQKENI. In nucleotides, the CDR3 is TGTGCCAGTTCTACCGGGACAGGGGCCTCTGGGGCCAACGTCCTGACTTTC. Amino acid sequence: CASSTGTGASGANVLTF.

This chain connects TRBV9 to TRBJ2-1; D might be TRBD2 (7 bases). The CDR3 totals 16 residues. Germline loops: CDR1 SGDLS, CDR2 YYNGEE. Trimming shortened V by 4 bases and J by 4 bases, and 18 bases separated the two germline ends. CDR3 region: CASSPGGERVYNEQFF. CDR3 DNA sequence: TGTGCCAGCAGCCCGGGGGGCGAGCGGGTATACAATGAGCAGTTCTTC.

The chain links TRBV25-1 to TRBJ2-3; the D is unclear. The CDR3 is 12 amino acids. With 4 bases removed from V and 3 bases from J, the gap between germline ends came to 5 bases. Germline V gene lookup returns CDR1 MGHDK and CDR2 SYGVNS. The CDR3 sequence is CASSVGTDTQYF. The DNA of the CDR3 is TGTGCCAGCAGTGTGGGGACAGATACGCAGTATTTT.

The J gene is TRBJ1-2, the V gene TRBV9; D might be TRBD1 (6 bases). The CDR3 runs to 14 residues. Between the trimmed V and J ends, which lost 3 bases and 2 bases, there was a span of 11 bases. Germline CDR1 is SGDLS and CDR2 is YYNGEE. Here the CDR3 reads CASSAGDGNYGYTF. The CDR3 nucleotides read TGTGCCAGCAGCGCAGGGGATGGGAACTATGGCTACACCTTC.

This chain joins TRBV2 and TRBJ2-1; D might be TRBD1 (5 bases). Germline CDR1 SNHLY, CDR2 FYNNEI. The V and J ends lost 7 bases and 7 bases respectively, with 14 bases between them. CDR3 length: 13 residues. The CDR3 reads CASIKGRRNEQFF. The DNA of the CDR3 is TGTGCCAGCATTAAGGGGCGACGAAATGAGCAGTTCTTC.